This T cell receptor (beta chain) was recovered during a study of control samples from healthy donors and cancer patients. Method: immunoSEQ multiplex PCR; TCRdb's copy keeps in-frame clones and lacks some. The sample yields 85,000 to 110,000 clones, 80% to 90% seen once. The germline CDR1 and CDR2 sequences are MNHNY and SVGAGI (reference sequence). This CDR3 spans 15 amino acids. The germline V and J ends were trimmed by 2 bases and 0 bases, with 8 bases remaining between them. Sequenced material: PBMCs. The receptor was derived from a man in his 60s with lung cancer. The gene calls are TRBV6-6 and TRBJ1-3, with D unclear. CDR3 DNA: TGTGCCAGCAGTTACGATCAAAGCTCTGGAAACACCATATATTTT. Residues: CASSYDQSSGNTIYF.